Below, 32 T cell receptor beta chains from the same sample are listed, as sequenced in a study of a mutant IDH1 vaccine in newly diagnosed glioma (dated by TCRdb to about 2021). According to the study, the label for this sample's time point signals: week 35, safety follow-up. Every vaccine dose consisted of 300 ug of a 20-mer mutant IDH1 peptide in Montanide, administered subcutaneously together with topical imiquimod. What these receptors recognize is not known. The library was obtained by the immunoSEQ multiplex PCR assay. TCRdb stores this immuneACCESS table with in-frame sequences only. Part of the clones is absent; in the studies checked, under half of the shortfall reflects unresolved V genes, and no reason is known for the rest. The sample has tens of thousands of clones on record, over 60% of them singletons. In total, the top ten clones hold 12% of the sample. The material sequenced was PBMCs, taken from a glioma patient whose treatment included an IDH1 peptide vaccine. The receptor set was obtained from a man aged 35 to 55 with glioma.

The V and J genes are TRBV7-2 and TRBJ2-1; 11 nucleotides line up with TRBD2. CDR1 is SGHTA and CDR2 is FQGNSA in the germline V gene. CDR3 length: 13 amino acids. Trimming at V came to 2 bases and at J to 16 bases, leaving 7 bases not matched to a gene. CDR3 bases: TGTGCCAGCAGCTTAAGTAGCGGGAGGGTCGGATTCTTC. Protein: CASSLSSGRVGFF.

V is TRBV11-2 and J is TRBJ2-6; 9 bases are shared with TRBD1. Germline V gene data show CDR1 as SGHAT and CDR2 as FQNNGV. CDR3 length: 17 residues. The V and J ends lost 6 bases and 2 bases, in that order; junction bases with no gene match: 8. The CDR3 DNA reads as TGTGCCAGCAGGTCGTGGGACAGGGTTGCTGGGGCCAACGTCCTGACTTTC. Translated: CASRSWDRVAGANVLTF.

This clone has a handful of counts. The chain couples TRBV28 to TRBJ1-2, with 7 bases aligning to TRBD1. This CDR3 comprises 12 residues. Per germline, CDR1 MDHEN and CDR2 SYDVKM. The V segment lost 5 bases and the J segment 6 bases; nucleotides outside the gene matches: 3. Written as DNA, the CDR3 is TGTGCCAGCAGTACAGGGGTCCATGGCTACACCTTC. It is translated as CASSTGVHGYTF.

This clone has only a few counts. The chain combines TRBV7-2 with TRBJ2-7; D may be TRBD1 (6 bases). The CDR3 has 15 amino acids. V was shortened by 1 base and J by 2 bases, with 12 bases between the two germline ends. In germline, CDR1 is SGHTA, CDR2 FQGNSA. In nucleotides, the CDR3 is TGTGCCAGCAGCTTAGGTGACAGGTTGACCTACGAGCAGTACGTC. Its translation: CASSLGDRLTYEQYV.

J is TRBJ2-5 and V is TRBV7-2; no definite D call. This CDR3 region has 13 residues. V lost 2 bases to trimming and J lost 1 base, with 5 bases between them. Germline loops: CDR1 SGHTA, CDR2 FQGNSA. The CDR3 protein is CASSLSFQETQYF. The CDR3, as DNA: TGTGCCAGCAGCTTAAGCTTCCAAGAGACCCAGTACTTC.

This chain uses TRBV4-3 with TRBJ2-3; D uncertain. V was trimmed by 0 bases and J by 4 bases, leaving 11 bases between them. Germline V CDR1 and CDR2: LGHNA, YSLEER. The length of the CDR3 is 15 residues. CDR3 sequence reads: CASSQDWALSDTQYF. DNA of the CDR3: TGCGCCAGCAGCCAAGATTGGGCCTTATCAGATACGCAGTATTTT.

The gene calls are TRBV13 and TRBJ2-5, with 9 bases aligning to TRBD2. Germline V gene sequence: CDR1 PRHDT, CDR2 FYEKMQ (reference sequence). The CDR3 has 16 residues. J lost 5 bases, V lost 2 bases, and 9 bases had no gene match. The CDR3 DNA reads as TGTGCCAGCAGCTTAAACCCTAGCGGGGTAAAGGAGACCCAGTACTTC. It yields the protein CASSLNPSGVKETQYF. The whole variable domain, filled in from reference TRBV13 and TRBJ2-5, reads AAGVIQSPRHLIKEKRETATLKCYPIPRHDTVYWYQQGPGQDPQFLISFYEKMQSDKGSIPDRFSAQQFSDYHSELNMSSLELGDSALYFCASSLNPSGVKETQYFGPGTRLLVL.

This chain joins TRBV5-1 and TRBJ2-1; D is ambiguous. Germline CDR1 and CDR2: SGHRS and YFSETQ. CDR3 length: 14 residues. V lost 2 bases and J lost 4, with 10 bases in between. CDR3 nucleotides: TGCGCCAGCAGCTTAGTAACAGAGTACAATGAGCAGTTCTTC. This translates into CASSLVTEYNEQFF.

This chain joins TRBV18 and TRBJ2-3; D unclear. This CDR3 has 14 amino acids. V was trimmed by 2 bases and J by 0 bases, leaving 6 bases between them. Germline V CDR1 and CDR2: KGHSH, LQKENI. The DNA for the CDR3 is TGTGCCAGCTCACCAATGGGAAGCACAGATACGCAGTATTTT. It yields the protein CASSPMGSTDTQYF.

V is TRBV6-9 and J is TRBJ1-5; 8 positions agree with TRBD1. The ends lost 4 bases at V and 13 bases at J; junction bases unmatched: 3. The CDR3 extends over 11 amino acids. CDR1 and CDR2 (germline): MNHGY, SVAAGI. CDR3 in DNA: TGTGCCAGCAGTTCGGGGACAGGACAGCATTTT. Protein sequence: CASSSGTGQHF.

The chain's CDR3 is CASTLAGTESEQYV. The CDR3 region has the DNA TGCGCCAGCACTTTAGCGGGGACTGAGAGCGAGCAGTACGTC. This rearrangement joins TRBV10-2 to TRBJ2-7, with TRBD2 identical over 8 bases. Trimming at V came to 7 bases and at J to 6 bases, leaving 11 bases not matched to a gene. Germline-derived CDR1 and CDR2 are WSHSY and SAAADI. This CDR3 contains 14 residues.

The rearrangement joins TRBV27 to TRBJ1-1, with D perhaps TRBD1 (5 bases). Deletions cut 5 bases from V and 0 bases from J, with 16 bases between. The CDR3 has 16 residues. Germline lookup yields CDR1 MNHEY and CDR2 SMNVEV (reference sequence). The CDR3 here is CASSPQDTYLNTEAFF. The CDR3 DNA follows: TGTGCCAGCAGTCCCCAGGACACCTATTTGAACACTGAAGCTTTCTTT.

This sequence joins TRBV5-4 and TRBJ1-2; perhaps TRBD1 as D (6 bases). Trimming took 4 bases from V and 8 from J, leaving 24 bases between them. The CDR3 runs 16 residues. Per germline, CDR1 SGHNT and CDR2 YYREEE (reference sequence). The CDR3 is CASSQFNPPGARGYTF. CDR3 bases: TGTGCCAGCAGCCAATTTAACCCCCCGGGGGCTAGGGGCTACACCTTC.

The rearrangement links TRBV2 to TRBJ2-7; 8 bases line up with TRBD2. From germline, CDR1 is SNHLY and CDR2 FYNNEI. There are 16 residues in the CDR3. V was pared by 1 base and J by 1 base, with 6 bases of the junction left unmatched. This CDR3 is CASSEGRGGRSYEQYV. The CDR3 DNA reads TGTGCCAGCAGTGAAGGTCGGGGCGGGAGGTCCTACGAGCAGTACGTC.

The chain links TRBV29-1 to TRBJ2-5; possibly TRBD1 for D (5 bases). Germline V gene sequence: CDR1 SQVTM, CDR2 ANQGSEA. The CDR3 spans 14 residues. The ends were cut back, 4 bases at V and 5 bases at J, with 17 bases in the middle. The CDR3 coding sequence is TGCAGCGTTGTTGGGCAACAGGCCAGGGAGACCCAGTACTTC. This sequence encodes CSVVGQQARETQYF.

The chain employs TRBV4-3 and TRBJ2-5; TRBD1 is a possible D gene (5 bases). CDR1 and CDR2 from the germline V gene are LGHNA and YSLEER. The length of the CDR3 is 15 residues. V was shortened by 3 bases and J by 5 bases, with 16 bases between the two germline ends. The CDR3, as DNA: TGCGCCAGCAGCCAGGAAGGACACTCCGGGGAGACCCAGTACTTC. Translation gives CASSQEGHSGETQYF.

In this sample, this clone turned up a few times. The chain links TRBV5-6 to TRBJ1-3; 9 bases map to TRBD1. The J segment lost 4 bases and the V segment lost 0 bases, leaving 5 bases of the junction unmatched. The CDR3 runs 16 residues. Germline V gene lookup returns CDR1 SGHDT and CDR2 YYEEEE. The CDR3 DNA reads TGTGCCAGCAGCTTGGCCGGGACAGGGTACGGAAACACCATATATTTT. Translated: CASSLAGTGYGNTIYF.

The chain uses TRBV13 and TRBJ1-2, with a tentative D call TRBD1 (6 bases). The CDR3 runs to 16 residues. CDR1 is PRHDT, CDR2 FYEKMQ, per germline (reference sequence). Deletions cut 3 bases from V and 9 bases from J, with 23 bases between. In DNA, the CDR3 is TGTGCCAGCAGCTTCGAGGGGGTAGGCCCATCGTCGAGCTACACCTTC. Translating it yields CASSFEGVGPSSSYTF.

This chain connects TRBV16 to TRBJ1-2, with D tentatively TRBD1 (5 bases). The CDR3 has 15 amino acids. Germline CDR1 and CDR2: KGHSY and FQNENV. V was trimmed by 2 bases and J by 3 bases, leaving 13 bases between them. The DNA of the CDR3 is TGTGCCAGCAGCCAAAGCGGGGCGAGGGACTATGGCTACACCTTC. This sequence encodes CASSQSGARDYGYTF.

This clone has only a few counts. This rearrangement joins TRBV19 to TRBJ2-3, with D perhaps matching TRBD2 (5 bases). V lost 8 bases, J lost 9 bases, and 18 bases lay in between. The CDR3 loop spans 13 amino acids. Per germline, CDR1 LNHDA and CDR2 SQIVND (reference sequence). CDR3 nucleotides: TGTGCCAGTCGGGGTCCCCCCTCAATAACGCAGTATTTT. Translating gives CASRGPPSITQYF.

This clone has a single count. The V gene is TRBV5-5, the J gene TRBJ1-2, with TRBD1 identical over 8 bases. The germline V gene has CDR1 SGHKS and CDR2 YYEKEE (reference sequence). This CDR3 comprises 15 residues. Trimming removed 0 bases from V and 6 bases from J; junction bases left unmatched: 7. The CDR3 nucleotides are TGTGCCAGCAGCTTGGCCAGGGGGCTCTCTCATGGCTACACCTTC. Protein sequence: CASSLARGLSHGYTF.

J is TRBJ1-1 and V is TRBV5-1; TRBD1 is a possible D gene (6 bases). This CDR3 spans 14 amino acids. CDR1 SGHRS and CDR2 YFSETQ come from the germline V gene. Trimming removed 4 bases at V and 1 base at J, with 11 bases between. CDR3 in amino acids: CASSPQGGNTEAFF. In nucleotides, the CDR3 is TGCGCCAGCAGCCCACAGGGTGGGAACACTGAAGCTTTCTTT.

This clone was seen a handful of times. J is TRBJ1-6 and V is TRBV30, with 10 bases matching TRBD1. Germline-derived CDR1 and CDR2 are GTSNPN and SVGIG (reference sequence). The ends lost 3 bases at V and 12 bases at J; junction bases unmatched: 8. CDR3 length: 14 residues. The CDR3 protein is CAWRRDRGVLPLHF. DNA for the CDR3: TGTGCCTGGAGACGGGACAGGGGAGTTTTACCCCTCCACTTT.

This clone has just one count. The chain links TRBV11-3 to TRBJ2-3; a weak D match, TRBD1 (7 bases). Trimming left V 5 bases short and J 4 bases short, with 25 bases between. CDR1 SGHNT and CDR2 YENEEA come from the germline V gene. The CDR3 extends over 18 amino acids. For the CDR3, the DNA is TGTGCCAGCAGCCCCAGGGGGGCTCCGGGACAGTCCGCAGATACGCAGTATTTT. Translation: CASSPRGAPGQSADTQYF.

This rearrangement joins TRBV7-8 to TRBJ2-3; a possible D gene is TRBD2 (6 bases). Trimming took off 1 base at V and 5 bases at J, with 10 bases between the two ends. CDR3 length: 14 amino acids. Germline loops: CDR1 SGHVS, CDR2 FQNEAQ. The CDR3 DNA sequence: TGTGCCAGCAGCTTAGGACTAGATATAGATACGCAGTATTTT. Residues: CASSLGLDIDTQYF.

This rearrangement joins TRBV4-3 to TRBJ2-3; D is uncertain. The V end was cut by 0 bases, the J end by 1 base, with 14 bases between. Germline V CDR1 and CDR2: LGHNA, YSLEER. The CDR3 length is 17 residues. The CDR3 bases are TGCGCCAGCAGCCAAGAGGCGAGACCACAAGGCACAGATACGCAGTATTTT. This codes for CASSQEARPQGTDTQYF.

The table lists this clone with a few counts. The V and J genes are TRBV9 and TRBJ1-3; a possible D gene is TRBD1 (6 bases). Germline V gene data show CDR1 as SGDLS and CDR2 as YYNGEE. V lost 0 bases and J 0 bases, leaving 10 bases between the germline ends. This CDR3 is 16 amino acids long. CDR3 nucleotides: TGTGCCAGCAGCGTAGTAGGACAGAGCTCTGGAAACACCATATATTTT. This translates into CASSVVGQSSGNTIYF.

The V and J genes are TRBV10-1 and TRBJ2-1; D call uncertain. Per the germline V gene, CDR1 is WNHNN and CDR2 is SYGVQD (reference sequence). The CDR3 totals 14 residues. V lost 0 bases and J lost 5, with 8 bases in between. CDR3 in DNA: TGCGCCAGCAGTGAGTCTCCCCGTAACAATGAGCAGTTCTTC. This sequence encodes CASSESPRNNEQFF.

The DNA for the CDR3 is TGTGCCAGTAGGGAAACCGGGACAGGGGTGTACGAGCAGTACTTC. Protein product: CASRETGTGVYEQYF. This sequence joins TRBV19 and TRBJ2-7, with 10 bases identical to TRBD1. The CDR3 is 15 amino acids. V lost 6 bases and J lost 4; bases outside the gene matches: 9. Germline-derived CDR1 and CDR2 are LNHDA and SQIVND (reference sequence).

This clone was seen a single time. This rearrangement joins TRBV10-3 to TRBJ2-7; possible D gene TRBD1, 7 bases. The CDR3 covers 14 residues. CDR1 is ENHRY, CDR2 SYGVKD, per germline. With 9 bases removed from V and 4 bases from J, the gap between germline ends came to 19 bases. CDR3 protein: CAISSRGEIYEQYF. The CDR3 region has the DNA TGTGCCATTAGCTCCAGGGGGGAGATATACGAGCAGTACTTC.

The V and J genes are TRBV7-9 and TRBJ2-1; D call uncertain. Germline V gives CDR1 SEHNR, CDR2 FQNEAQ (reference sequence). The CDR3 has 12 amino acids. The V end was cut by 3 bases, the J end by 7 bases, with 7 bases between. DNA of the CDR3: TGTGCCAGCAGCTTTGTGGGGAATGAGCAGTTCTTC. As protein: CASSFVGNEQFF.

The chain has TRBV5-1 and TRBJ2-7, with 10 positions matching TRBD2. The length of the CDR3 is 15 residues. CDR1 is SGHRS, CDR2 YFSETQ, per germline. J was trimmed by 2 bases and V by 3 bases; bases with no gene match: 5. The CDR3 spells CASSYGLAVTYEQYF. The DNA for the CDR3 is TGCGCCAGCAGCTACGGACTAGCGGTCACCTACGAGCAGTACTTC.